A selection of T cell receptor beta chains follows, all from one sample in a study of Graves' ophthalmopathy and Graves' hyperthyroidism. TCRdb fed the multiplex PCR reads into MiXCR, producing one record per CDR3 protein. The profile shows roughly 700,000 distinct CDR3 sequences, roughly two fifths of them singletons. What was sequenced was peripheral blood. The receptors were gathered from an adult man with Graves' ophthalmopathy. CDR3s include the opening cysteine and the closing phenylalanine or tryptophan. Fields, in order: J gene, V gene, CDR3 protein.

TRBJ1-6,TRBV20-1,CSAHDRSASPLHF
TRBJ2-7,TRBV7-9,CASSPRQGLYEQYF
TRBJ2-7,TRBV7-9,CASTQRRYEQYF
TRBJ2-7,TRBV10-3,CAISESFGDSHEQYF
TRBJ1-6,TRBV7-9,CASSHLWDSPPHF
TRBJ1-1,TRBV7-6,CASSLDPLMTGVNTEAFF
TRBJ1-1,TRBV29-1,CSGNRGLNTEAFF
TRBJ1-5,TRBV6-6,CASSYLGIQPQHF
TRBJ2-6,TRBV2,CASSESSGANVLTF
TRBJ2-5,TRBV10-3,CAISESIAKGETQYF
TRBJ2-5,TRBV11-2,CASSQDPDRETQYF
TRBJ1-6,TRBV5-6,CASSLFQGVGNSPLHF
TRBJ1-5,TRBV7-8,CASSLALGQPQHF
TRBJ2-3,TRBV10-3,CASSLGLAVTDTQYF
TRBJ2-5,TRBV2,CASSRSSGAETQYF
TRBJ1-2,TRBV5-1,CASSSANGGYTF
TRBJ1-4,TRBV15,CATSRDRGEKLFF
TRBJ1-1,TRBV15,CATSTEGTGNEAFF
TRBJ1-6,TRBV20-1,CSARDGTGESPLHF
TRBJ2-7,TRBV20-1,CSAGGEDSSEQYF
TRBJ1-6,TRBV7-2,CASSLGGGVNSPLHF
TRBJ1-3,TRBV7-2,CASSLVRDRGRNTIYF
TRBJ2-6,TRBV5-1,CASSLDVSGSGANVLTF
TRBJ2-7,TRBV6-5,CASQPTHSSYEQYF
TRBJ2-2,TRBV7-8,CASSLVGAEPLVGELFF
TRBJ1-4,TRBV9,CASSRGLDASNNEKLFF
TRBJ1-6,TRBV7-9,CASSLVAGYNSPLHF
TRBJ1-1,TRBV5-1,CASSWGDRGNTEAFF
TRBJ2-6,TRBV25-1,CASSRGQGARGANVLTF
TRBJ2-2,TRBV25-1,CASSPLAATNTGELFF
TRBJ1-6,TRBV6-6,CASSYLGRYGSPLHF
TRBJ1-2,TRBV25-1,CASSDSAGEANYGYTF
TRBJ1-1,TRBV16,CASSLDARQRNTGAFF
TRBJ1-1,TRBV29-1,CSVGRGVRGNTEAFF
TRBJ1-6,TRBV7-2,CASSLGLSPLHF